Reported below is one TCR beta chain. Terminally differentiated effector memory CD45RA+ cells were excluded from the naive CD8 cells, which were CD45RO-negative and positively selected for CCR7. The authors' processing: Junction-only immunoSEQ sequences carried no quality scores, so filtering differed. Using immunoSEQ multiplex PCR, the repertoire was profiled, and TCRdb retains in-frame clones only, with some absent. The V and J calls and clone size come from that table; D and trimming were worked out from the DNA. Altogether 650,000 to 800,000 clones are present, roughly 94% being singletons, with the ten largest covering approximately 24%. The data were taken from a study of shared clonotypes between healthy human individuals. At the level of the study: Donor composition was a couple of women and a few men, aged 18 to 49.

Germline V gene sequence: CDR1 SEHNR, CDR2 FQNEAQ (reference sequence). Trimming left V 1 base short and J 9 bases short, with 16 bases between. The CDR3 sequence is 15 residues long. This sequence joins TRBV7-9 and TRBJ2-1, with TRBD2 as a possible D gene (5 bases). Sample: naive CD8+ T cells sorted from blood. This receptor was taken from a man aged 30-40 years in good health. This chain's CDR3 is CASSLVDDLRGEQFF. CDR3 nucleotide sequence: TGTGCCAGCAGCTTAGTGGACGACCTTCGGGGTGAGCAGTTCTTC.